What follows is one T cell receptor (beta chain) and its context. Trimming shortened V by 0 bases and J by 3 bases, and 9 bases separated the two germline ends. Germline CDR1 SGHKS, CDR2 YYEKEE (reference sequence). This CDR3 is built from 14 residues. The method was immunoSEQ multiplex PCR; TCRdb's version includes in-frame clones alone and lacks a portion of them. Of about 140,000 clones in the sample, roughly 82% were seen once. The data derive from a study of blood T cell repertoires in COVID-19. The chain couples TRBV5-5 to TRBJ1-2; D remains unclear. The sequencing sample was made of peripheral blood. The source is a man in his sixties with active or convalescent COVID-19. The CDR3 DNA reads TGTGCCAGCAGCTTGGGAGGGATTGACTATGGCTACACCTTC. Translation gives CASSLGGIDYGYTF.